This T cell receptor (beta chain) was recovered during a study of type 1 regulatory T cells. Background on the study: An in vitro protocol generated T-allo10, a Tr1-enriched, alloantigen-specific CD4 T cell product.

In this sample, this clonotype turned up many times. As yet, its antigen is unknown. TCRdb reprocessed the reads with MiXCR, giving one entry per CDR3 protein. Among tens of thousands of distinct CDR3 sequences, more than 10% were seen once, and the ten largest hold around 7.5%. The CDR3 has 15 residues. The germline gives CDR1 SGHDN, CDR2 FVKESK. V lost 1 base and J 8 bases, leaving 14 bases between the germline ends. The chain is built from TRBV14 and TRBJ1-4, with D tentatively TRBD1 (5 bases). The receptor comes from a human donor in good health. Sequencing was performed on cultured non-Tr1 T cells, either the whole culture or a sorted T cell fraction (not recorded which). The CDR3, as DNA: TGTGCCAGCAGCCAAGGGTACGGGGGTACGGAAAAACTGTTTTTT. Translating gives CASSQGYGGTEKLFF.